This T cell receptor (beta chain) is drawn from a study of TIL therapy for anti-PD-1-resistant metastatic lung cancer. Study-level information: Median tumor PD-L1 proportion score was roughly 5.9%. Most patients had lung adenocarcinoma.

Time point denoted: pre-treatment sample, taken before nivolumab and TIL therapy. The CDR3 sequence is 15 residues long. Between the trimmed V and J ends, which lost 1 base and 1 base, there was a span of 8 bases. Per the germline V gene, CDR1 is SGHTA and CDR2 is FQGNSA. Sequencing used immunoSEQ v3. TCRdb's table, derived via immunoSEQ multiplex PCR, lists solely in-frame clones and lacks some. The sample has under 70,000 clones, about 73% seen once. The count of this clone is one. The origin of this receptor is a person aged 25-80 years with non-small cell lung cancer. V usage is TRBV7-2 and J usage is TRBJ1-5, with D perhaps matching TRBD1 (6 bases). The sample was blood, taken at baseline. CDR3 DNA sequence: TGTGCCAGCAGCTTAGGGAGGGGGAGCAATCAGCCCCAGCATTTT. It yields the protein CASSLGRGSNQPQHF.